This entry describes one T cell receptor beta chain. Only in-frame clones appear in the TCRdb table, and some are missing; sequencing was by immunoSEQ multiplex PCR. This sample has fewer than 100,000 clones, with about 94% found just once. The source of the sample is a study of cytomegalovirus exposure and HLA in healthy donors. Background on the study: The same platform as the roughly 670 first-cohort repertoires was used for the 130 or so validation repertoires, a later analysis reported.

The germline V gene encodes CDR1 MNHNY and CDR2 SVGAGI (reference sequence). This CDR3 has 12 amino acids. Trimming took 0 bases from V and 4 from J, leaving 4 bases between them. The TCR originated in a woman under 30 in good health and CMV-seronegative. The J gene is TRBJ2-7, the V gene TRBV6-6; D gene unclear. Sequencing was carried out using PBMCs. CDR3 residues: CASSYSMYEQYF. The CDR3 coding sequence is TGTGCCAGCAGTTACTCCATGTACGAGCAGTACTTC.